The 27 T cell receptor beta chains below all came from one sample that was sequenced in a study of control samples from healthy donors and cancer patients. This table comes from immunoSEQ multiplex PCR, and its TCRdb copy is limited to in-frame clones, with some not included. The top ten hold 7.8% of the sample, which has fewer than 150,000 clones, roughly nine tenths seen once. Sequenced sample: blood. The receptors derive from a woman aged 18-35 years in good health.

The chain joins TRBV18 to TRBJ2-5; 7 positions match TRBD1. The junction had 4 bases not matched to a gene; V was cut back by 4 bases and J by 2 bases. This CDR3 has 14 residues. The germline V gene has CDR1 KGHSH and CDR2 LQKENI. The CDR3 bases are TGTGCCAGCTCACGATGGACAGGACAAGAGACCCAGTACTTC. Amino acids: CASSRWTGQETQYF.

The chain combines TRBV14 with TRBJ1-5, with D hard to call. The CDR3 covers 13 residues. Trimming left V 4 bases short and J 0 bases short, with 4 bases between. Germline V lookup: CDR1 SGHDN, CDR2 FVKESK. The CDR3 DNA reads TGTGCCAGCAGCCGGGGTAGCAATCAGCCCCAGCATTTT. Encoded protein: CASSRGSNQPQHF.

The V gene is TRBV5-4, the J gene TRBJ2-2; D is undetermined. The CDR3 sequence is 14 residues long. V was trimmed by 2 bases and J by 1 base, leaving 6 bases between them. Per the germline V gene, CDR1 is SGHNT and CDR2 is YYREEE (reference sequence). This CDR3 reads CASSLDQNTGELFF. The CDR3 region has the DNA TGTGCCAGCAGCTTAGATCAGAACACCGGGGAGCTGTTTTTT.

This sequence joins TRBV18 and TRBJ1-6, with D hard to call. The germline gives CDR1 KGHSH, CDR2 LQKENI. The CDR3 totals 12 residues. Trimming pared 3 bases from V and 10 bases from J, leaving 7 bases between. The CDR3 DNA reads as TGTGCCAGCTCACCGGGGAAATCACCCCTCCACTTT. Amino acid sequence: CASSPGKSPLHF.

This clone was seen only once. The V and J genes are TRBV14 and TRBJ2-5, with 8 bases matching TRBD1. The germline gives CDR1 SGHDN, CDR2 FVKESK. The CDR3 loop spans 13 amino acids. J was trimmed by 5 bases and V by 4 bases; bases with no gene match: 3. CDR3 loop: CASSRDRRETQYF. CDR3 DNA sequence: TGTGCCAGCAGCCGGGACAGGCGGGAGACCCAGTACTTC.

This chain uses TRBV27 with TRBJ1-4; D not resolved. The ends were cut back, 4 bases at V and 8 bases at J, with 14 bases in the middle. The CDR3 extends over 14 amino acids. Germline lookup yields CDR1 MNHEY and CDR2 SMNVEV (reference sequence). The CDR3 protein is CASSSAGEDEKLFF. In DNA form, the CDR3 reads TGTGCCAGCAGTTCCGCAGGAGAAGACGAAAAACTGTTTTTT.

The DNA of the CDR3 is TGCGCCAGCAGGGATATGGATACTAACACTGAAGCTTTCTTT. Encoded protein: CASRDMDTNTEAFF. The chain combines TRBV5-1 with TRBJ1-1, with D hard to call. The CDR3 is 14 residues long. In germline, CDR1 is SGHRS, CDR2 YFSETQ. V was pared by 5 bases and J by 2 bases, with 13 bases between.

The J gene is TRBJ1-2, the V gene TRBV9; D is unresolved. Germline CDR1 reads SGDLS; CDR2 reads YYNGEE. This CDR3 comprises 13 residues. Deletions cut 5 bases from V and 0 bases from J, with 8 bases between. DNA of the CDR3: TGTGCCAGCAGAAACACAGCTAACTATGGCTACACCTTC. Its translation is CASRNTANYGYTF.

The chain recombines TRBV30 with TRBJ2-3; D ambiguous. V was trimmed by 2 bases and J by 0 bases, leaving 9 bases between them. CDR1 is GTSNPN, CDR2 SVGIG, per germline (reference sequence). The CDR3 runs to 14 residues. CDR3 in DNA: TGTGCCTGGAGTTGGAAGCCTAGCACAGATACGCAGTATTTT. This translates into CAWSWKPSTDTQYF.

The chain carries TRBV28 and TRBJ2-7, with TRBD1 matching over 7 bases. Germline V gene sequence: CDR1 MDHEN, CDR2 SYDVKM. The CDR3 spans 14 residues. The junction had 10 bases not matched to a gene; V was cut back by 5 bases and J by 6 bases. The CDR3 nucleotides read TGTGCCAGCAGTCTGGAGAGGGGGCGCTTCGAGCAGTACTTC. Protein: CASSLERGRFEQYF. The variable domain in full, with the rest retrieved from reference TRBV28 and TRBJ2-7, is DVKVTQSSRYLVKRTGEKVFLECVQDMDHENMFWYRQDPGLGLRLIYFSYDVKMKEKGDIPEGYSVSREKKERFSLILESASTNQTSMYLCASSLERGRFEQYFGPGTRLTVT.

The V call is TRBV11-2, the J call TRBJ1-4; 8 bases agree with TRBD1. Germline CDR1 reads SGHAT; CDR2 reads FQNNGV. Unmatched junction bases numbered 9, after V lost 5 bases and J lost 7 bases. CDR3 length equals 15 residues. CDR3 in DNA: TGTGCCAGCAGCACCTTGACAGGGGCAGGTGAAAAACTGTTTTTT. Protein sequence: CASSTLTGAGEKLFF. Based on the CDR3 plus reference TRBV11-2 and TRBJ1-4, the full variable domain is EAGVAQSPRYKIIEKRQSVAFWCNPISGHATLYWYQQILGQGPKLLIQFQNNGVVDDSQLPKDRFSAERLKGVDSTLKIQPAKLEDSAVYLCASSTLTGAGEKLFFGSGTQLSVL.

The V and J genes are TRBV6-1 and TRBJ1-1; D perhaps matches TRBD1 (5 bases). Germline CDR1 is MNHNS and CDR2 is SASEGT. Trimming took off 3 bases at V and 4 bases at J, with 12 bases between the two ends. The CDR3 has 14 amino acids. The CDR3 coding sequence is TGTGCCAGCAGTGAGAGGGGTACGGGCACTGAAGCTTTCTTT. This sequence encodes CASSERGTGTEAFF.

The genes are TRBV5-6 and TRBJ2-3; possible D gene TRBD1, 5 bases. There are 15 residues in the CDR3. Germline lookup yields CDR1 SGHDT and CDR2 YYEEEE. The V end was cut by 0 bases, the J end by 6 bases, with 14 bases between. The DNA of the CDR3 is TGTGCCAGCAGCTTGGGGCCTCAGGGTTCCGATACGCAGTATTTT. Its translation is CASSLGPQGSDTQYF.

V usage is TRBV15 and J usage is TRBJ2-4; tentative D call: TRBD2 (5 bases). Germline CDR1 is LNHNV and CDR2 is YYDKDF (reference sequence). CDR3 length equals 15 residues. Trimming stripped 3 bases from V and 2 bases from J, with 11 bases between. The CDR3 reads CATSSGETSKNIQYF. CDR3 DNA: TGTGCCACCAGCAGCGGGGAAACATCCAAAAACATTCAGTACTTC.

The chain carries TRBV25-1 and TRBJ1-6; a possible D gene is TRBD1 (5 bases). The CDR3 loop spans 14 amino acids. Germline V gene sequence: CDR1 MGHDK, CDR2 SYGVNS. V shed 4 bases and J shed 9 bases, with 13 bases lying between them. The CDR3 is CASSVSQGGSPLHF. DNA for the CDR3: TGTGCCAGCAGTGTATCCCAGGGAGGTTCACCCCTCCACTTT.

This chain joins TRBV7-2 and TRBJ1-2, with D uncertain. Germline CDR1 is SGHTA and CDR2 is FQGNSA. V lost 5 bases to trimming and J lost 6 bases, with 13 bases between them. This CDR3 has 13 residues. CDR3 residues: CASSRTGLDGYTF. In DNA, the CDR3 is TGTGCCAGCAGCCGGACGGGGTTGGATGGCTACACCTTC.

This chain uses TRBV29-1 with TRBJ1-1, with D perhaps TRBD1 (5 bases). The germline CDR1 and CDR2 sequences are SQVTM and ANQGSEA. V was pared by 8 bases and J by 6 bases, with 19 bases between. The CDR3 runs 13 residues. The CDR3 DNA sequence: TGCAGCTCAAACAGAGGGGATGGCGCTGAAGCTTTCTTT. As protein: CSSNRGDGAEAFF.

The CDR3 loop is CASSVTREHHEQYF. The CDR3 coding sequence is TGTGCCAGCAGCGTAACCCGGGAGCATCACGAGCAGTACTTC. The V call is TRBV9, the J call TRBJ2-7; weak D call: TRBD2 (6 bases). Germline V gene sequence: CDR1 SGDLS, CDR2 YYNGEE. Trimming pared 1 base from V and 5 bases from J, leaving 13 bases between. The CDR3 spans 14 residues.

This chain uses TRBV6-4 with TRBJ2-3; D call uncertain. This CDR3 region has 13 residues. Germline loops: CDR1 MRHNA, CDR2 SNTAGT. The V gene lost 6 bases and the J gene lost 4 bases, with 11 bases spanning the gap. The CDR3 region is CASRASGSDTQYF. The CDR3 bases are TGTGCCAGCAGGGCCTCAGGTTCAGATACGCAGTATTTT.

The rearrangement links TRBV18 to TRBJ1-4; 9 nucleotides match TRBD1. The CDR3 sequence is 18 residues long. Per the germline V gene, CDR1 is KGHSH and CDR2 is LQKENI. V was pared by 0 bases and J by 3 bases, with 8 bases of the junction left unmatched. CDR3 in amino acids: CASSPPGQGVRANEKLFF. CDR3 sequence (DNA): TGTGCCAGCTCACCACCGGGACAGGGAGTGAGGGCTAATGAAAAACTGTTTTTT.

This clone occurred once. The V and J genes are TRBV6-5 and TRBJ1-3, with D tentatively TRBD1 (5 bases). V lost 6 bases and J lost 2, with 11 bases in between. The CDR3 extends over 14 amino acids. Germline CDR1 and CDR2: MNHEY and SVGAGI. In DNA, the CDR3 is TGTGCCAGCAGCCTAGGACAACCTGGAAACACCATATATTTT. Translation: CASSLGQPGNTIYF.

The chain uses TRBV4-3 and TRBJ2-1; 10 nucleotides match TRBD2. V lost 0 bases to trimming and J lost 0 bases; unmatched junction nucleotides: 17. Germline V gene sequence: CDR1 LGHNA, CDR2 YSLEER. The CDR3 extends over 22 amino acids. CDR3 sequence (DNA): TGCGCCAGCAGCCAAGATTACGGGGGACTAGCGCCTCCCTTGAGCTCCTACAATGAGCAGTTCTTC. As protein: CASSQDYGGLAPPLSSYNEQFF.

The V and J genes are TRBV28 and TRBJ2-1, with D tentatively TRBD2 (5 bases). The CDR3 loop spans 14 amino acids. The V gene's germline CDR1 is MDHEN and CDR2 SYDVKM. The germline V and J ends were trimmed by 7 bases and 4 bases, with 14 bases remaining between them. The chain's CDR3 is CASKEAGPYNEQFF. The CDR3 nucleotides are TGTGCCAGCAAGGAGGCAGGACCGTACAATGAGCAGTTCTTC.

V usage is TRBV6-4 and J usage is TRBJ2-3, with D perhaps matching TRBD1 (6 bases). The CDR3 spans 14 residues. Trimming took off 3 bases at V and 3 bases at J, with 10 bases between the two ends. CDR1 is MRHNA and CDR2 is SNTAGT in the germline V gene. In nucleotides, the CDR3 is TGTGCCAGCAGTGAACAGGGTGGGACAGATACGCAGTATTTT. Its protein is CASSEQGGTDTQYF.

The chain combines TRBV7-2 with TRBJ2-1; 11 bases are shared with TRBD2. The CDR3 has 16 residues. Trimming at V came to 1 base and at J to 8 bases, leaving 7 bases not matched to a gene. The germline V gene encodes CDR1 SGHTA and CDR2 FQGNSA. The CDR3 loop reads CASSLDRLAGRDEQFF. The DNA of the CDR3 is TGTGCCAGCAGCTTAGATCGACTAGCGGGACGGGATGAGCAGTTCTTC.

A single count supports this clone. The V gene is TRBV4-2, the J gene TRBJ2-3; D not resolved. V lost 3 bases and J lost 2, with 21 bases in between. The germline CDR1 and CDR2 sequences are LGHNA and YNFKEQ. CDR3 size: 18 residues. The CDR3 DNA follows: TGTGCCAGCAGCCAGGTGCAGTCAGGTGTCCTAAACACAGATACGCAGTATTTT. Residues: CASSQVQSGVLNTDTQYF.

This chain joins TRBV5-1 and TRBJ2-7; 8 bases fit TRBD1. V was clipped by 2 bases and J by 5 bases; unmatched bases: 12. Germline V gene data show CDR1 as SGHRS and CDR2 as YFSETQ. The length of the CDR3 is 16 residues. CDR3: CASSFRNPGQDNEQYF. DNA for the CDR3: TGCGCCAGCAGCTTCCGCAACCCGGGACAGGACAACGAGCAGTACTTC.